This passage covers 18 T cell receptor beta chains from one sample sequenced in a study of vaccination and CD4 T cells after COVID-19. The assay that was used to sequence DNA from cultured CD4+ T cells was the Oncomine TCR Beta short-read assay. TCRdb re-derived calls from the PCR reads in MiXCR, one entry per CDR3 protein. Of about 19,000 distinct CDR3 sequences in the sample, approximately 22% were seen once. Their specific antigens are unknown. Treatment given: roughly 11-day PBMC culture with coronavirus spike peptide pools or control peptides (ViraFEST assay). The source material was cultured CD4+ T cells from blood. The receptors come from a human donor with COVID-19.

This clonotype came up a few times. The chain combines TRBV12-3 or TRBV12-4 with TRBJ1-5, with 7 bases identical to TRBD1. CDR3 length equals 15 residues. The V segment lost 7 bases and the J segment 0 bases; nucleotides outside the gene matches: 6. The CDR3 coding sequence is TGTGCCAGCACTACAGGGGAGCATAGCAATCAGCCCCAGCATTTT. It specifies CASTTGEHSNQPQHF.

This clonotype showed up just a few times. The chain combines TRBV25-1 with TRBJ1-5; D not certain. Germline V lookup: CDR1 MGHDK, CDR2 SYGVNS. This CDR3 spans 14 amino acids. Between the trimmed V and J ends, which lost 1 base and 3 bases, there was a span of 7 bases. The CDR3 DNA follows: TGTGCCAGCAGTGAATGGGGAAACAATCAGCCCCAGCATTTT. Encoded protein: CASSEWGNNQPQHF.

The chain combines TRBV6-2 or TRBV6-3 with TRBJ2-1; 11 bases match TRBD2. This CDR3 contains 15 residues. Germline assignment: CDR1 MNHEY and CDR2 SVGEGT. The ends lost 5 bases at V and 2 bases at J; junction bases unmatched: 2. The CDR3 DNA reads as TGTGCCAGCAGTCTTAGCGGGGGGGCCTACAATGAGCAGTTCTTC. Its protein product is CASSLSGGAYNEQFF.

V gene TRBV20-1 combines with J gene TRBJ1-6; D is ambiguous. The CDR3 loop spans 14 amino acids. V lost 3 bases and J lost 5, with 11 bases in between. The germline V gene encodes CDR1 DFQATT and CDR2 SNEGSKA (reference sequence). CDR3 region: CSASSSLNNSPLHF. CDR3 DNA: TGCAGTGCTAGCTCCAGCCTCAATAATTCACCCCTCCACTTT.

V is TRBV7-9 and J is TRBJ1-6; 8 bases map to TRBD1. In germline, CDR1 is SEHNR, CDR2 FQNEAQ (reference sequence). CDR3 size: 15 residues. Unmatched junction bases numbered 8, after V lost 6 bases and J lost 7 bases. CDR3 sequence (DNA): TGTGCCAGCAGTGTACTCCGGGACAGGAATTCACCCCTCCACTTT. Its translation: CASSVLRDRNSPLHF.

This clonotype was counted a few times. This chain links TRBV25-1 with TRBJ1-4; the D is unclear. Germline CDR1 MGHDK, CDR2 SYGVNS. The CDR3 runs 13 residues. The ends were cut back, 7 bases at V and 5 bases at J, with 11 bases in the middle. CDR3 loop: CASMIPENEKLFF. In DNA, the CDR3 is TGTGCCAGCATGATACCGGAAAATGAAAAACTGTTTTTT.

This chain joins TRBV28 and TRBJ2-5, with D perhaps TRBD1 (6 bases). Deletions cut 6 bases from V and 0 bases from J, with 14 bases between. Per germline, CDR1 MDHEN and CDR2 SYDVKM. There are 15 residues in the CDR3. CDR3 DNA: TGTGCCAGCAGGACCGGACAGTTTAACCAAGAGACCCAGTACTTC. Encoded protein: CASRTGQFNQETQYF.

The genes are TRBV6-5 and TRBJ1-1, with D possibly TRBD1 on 5 matching bases. The CDR3 spans 15 residues. Trimming stripped 0 bases from V and 4 bases from J, with 12 bases between. The germline V gene encodes CDR1 MNHEY and CDR2 SVGAGI. DNA for the CDR3: TGTGCCAGCAGTTACTCTCCGTCGAGGGGCACTGAAGCTTTCTTT. Protein sequence: CASSYSPSRGTEAFF.

The rearrangement uses TRBV21-1 and TRBJ2-2; no DNA check was done on the table's D call, TRBD1. TRBV21-1 has pseudogene status. This CDR3 contains 16 residues. The CDR3 loop reads CATGRFGGAYTGELFF. CDR3 nucleotide sequence: TGTGCCACCGGGAGATTTGGGGGGGCTTATACCGGGGAGCTGTTTTTT.

The chain joins TRBV19 to TRBJ1-5, with 7 bases that match TRBD1. The V gene's germline CDR1 is LNHDA and CDR2 SQIVND (reference sequence). This CDR3 comprises 16 residues. The V gene end was trimmed by 4 bases and the J gene end by 0 bases; junction bases not matched to a gene: 6. CDR3 sequence reads: CASSTPQGFSNQPQHF. CDR3 DNA sequence: TGTGCCAGTAGTACCCCACAGGGGTTTAGCAATCAGCCCCAGCATTTT.

This clonotype turned up a few times. The rearrangement uses TRBV7-9 and TRBJ2-3; D perhaps matches TRBD2 (5 bases). Germline V CDR1 and CDR2: SEHNR, FQNEAQ (reference sequence). Trimming stripped 1 base from V and 9 bases from J, with 17 bases between. CDR3 length: 15 residues. CDR3 residues: CASSLVGARVVTQYF. Here the CDR3 DNA reads TGTGCCAGCAGCTTAGTGGGAGCAAGGGTAGTCACGCAGTATTTT.

J is TRBJ2-1 and V is TRBV6-2 or TRBV6-3; D may correspond to TRBD1 or TRBD2 (6 bases each). With 6 bases removed from V and 7 bases from J, the gap between germline ends came to 10 bases. The CDR3 spans 12 residues. From germline, CDR1 is MNHEY and CDR2 SVGEGT. The CDR3 nucleotides read TGTGCCAGCAGCGGGGGCACGAATGAGCAGTTCTTC. Translation: CASSGGTNEQFF.

This clonotype was found a few times. The chain has TRBV2 and TRBJ2-1, with 12 positions matching TRBD2. CDR1 is SNHLY and CDR2 is FYNNEI in the germline V gene. The junction had 10 bases not matched to a gene; V was cut back by 5 bases and J by 8 bases. The CDR3 sequence is 16 residues long. In nucleotides, the CDR3 is TGTGCCAGCAGTTGGGGAACTAGCGGGGGGAGGGATGAGCAGTTCTTC. Protein sequence: CASSWGTSGGRDEQFF. Full variable domain (missing parts from reference TRBV2 and TRBJ2-1): EPEVTQTPSHQVTQMGQEVILRCVPISNHLYFYWYRQILGQKVEFLVSFYNNEISEKSEIFDDQFSVERPDGSNFTLKIRSTKLEDSAMYFCASSWGTSGGRDEQFFGPGTRLTVL.

This chain links TRBV6-1 with TRBJ2-5; D possibly corresponds to TRBD2 (5 bases). The V end lost 2 bases, the J end lost 5 bases, and 9 bases lay between the germline ends. Germline V CDR1 and CDR2: MNHNS, SASEGT. The CDR3 has 13 residues. CDR3 region: CASSELRVETQYF. The DNA for the CDR3 is TGTGCCAGCAGTGAACTGCGGGTGGAGACCCAGTACTTC.

The gene calls are TRBV7-6 and TRBJ1-5, with a weak D call TRBD1 (6 bases). CDR1 and CDR2 from the germline V gene are SGHVS and FNYEAQ. V lost 5 bases, J lost 1 base, and 21 bases lay in between. The length of the CDR3 is 18 residues. Here the CDR3 DNA reads TGTGCCAGCAGCCCCCTAGGTGCGTGGGGGGCCAGCAATCAGCCCCAGCATTTT. This sequence encodes CASSPLGAWGASNQPQHF.

This clonotype showed up just once. J is TRBJ2-1 and V is TRBV7-2; D could derive from TRBD1 or TRBD2 (5 bases each). CDR3 length equals 14 residues. The ends were cut back, 5 bases at V and 8 bases at J, with 16 bases in the middle. Germline CDR1 reads SGHTA; CDR2 reads FQGNSA. This CDR3 is CASSRALLGDEQFF. The CDR3 nucleotides read TGTGCCAGCAGCCGAGCCCTGTTGGGGGATGAGCAGTTCTTC.

This clonotype was counted a few times. The chain employs TRBV15 and TRBJ2-1; TRBD1 matches 7 bases. The J segment lost 6 bases and the V segment lost 0 bases, leaving 8 bases of the junction unmatched. Per the germline V gene, CDR1 is LNHNV and CDR2 is YYDKDF (reference sequence). The CDR3 sequence is 16 residues long. CDR3 sequence: CATSREVQGLSNEQFF. The CDR3 bases are TGTGCCACCAGCAGAGAGGTACAGGGGCTGAGCAATGAGCAGTTCTTC.

V and J are TRBV27 and TRBJ2-2, with 8 bases aligning to TRBD2. The CDR3 loop spans 14 amino acids. Looked up from germline, CDR1 is MNHEY and CDR2 is SMNVEV (reference sequence). V shed 7 bases, J shed 9 bases, and the junction held 10 bases outside the gene matches. The CDR3 region has the DNA TGTGCCAGCATGGGGCTAGCGGGTCCCCGGGAGCTGTTTTTT. Translating gives CASMGLAGPRELFF.